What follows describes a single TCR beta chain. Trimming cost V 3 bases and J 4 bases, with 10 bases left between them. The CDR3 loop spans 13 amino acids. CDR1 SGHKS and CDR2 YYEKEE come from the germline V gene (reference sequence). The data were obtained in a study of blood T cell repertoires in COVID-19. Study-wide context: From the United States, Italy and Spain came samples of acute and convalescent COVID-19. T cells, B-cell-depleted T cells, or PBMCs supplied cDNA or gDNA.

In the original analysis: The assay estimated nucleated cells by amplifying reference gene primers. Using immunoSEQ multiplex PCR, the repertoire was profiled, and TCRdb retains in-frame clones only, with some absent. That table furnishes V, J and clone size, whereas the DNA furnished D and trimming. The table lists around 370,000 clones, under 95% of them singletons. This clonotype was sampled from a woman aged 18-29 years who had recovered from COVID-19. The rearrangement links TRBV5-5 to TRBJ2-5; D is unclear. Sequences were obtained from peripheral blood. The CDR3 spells CASSSLVPETQYF. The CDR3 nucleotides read TGTGCCAGCAGCTCCCTAGTCCCAGAGACCCAGTACTTC. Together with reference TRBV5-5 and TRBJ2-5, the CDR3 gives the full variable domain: DAGVTQSPTHLIKTRGQQVTLRCSPISGHKSVSWYQQVLGQGPQFIFQYYEKEERGRGNFPDRFSARQFPNYSSELNVNALLLGDSALYLCASSSLVPETQYFGPGTRLLVL.